These T cell receptor beta chains were read from a single sample in a study of spatial heterogeneity in lung cancer. A single record per CDR3 protein comes from TCRdb applying MiXCR to the 5' RACE reads. This sample has under 150,000 distinct CDR3 sequences, with over 9% found just once. The source material was PBMCs, sampled at follow-up. These receptors were collected from a male donor with early-stage non-small cell lung cancer. Both conserved end residues are part of each CDR3. A D gene is named only where the DNA matches it firmly. A clone size is listed for some rows: how often the clone was seen (once, few, many), or a class if it is expanded.

size | D | J | V | CDR3 | DNA
. | TRBD1 | TRBJ2-1 | TRBV5-1 | CASRRGTGGNEQFF | TGCGCCAGCAGAAGAGGGACAGGGGGCAATGAGCAGTTCTTC
. | TRBD1 | TRBJ2-7 | TRBV7-2 | CASSLGTGGSEQYF | TGTGCCAGCAGCTTAGGGACAGGGGGCTCGGAGCAGTACTTC
. | . | TRBJ2-7 | TRBV20-1 | CSAAPGLHHPTQYEQYF | TGCAGTGCTGCACCGGGACTCCATCACCCAACGCAATACGAGCAGTACTTC
many | . | TRBJ2-5 | TRBV7-2 | CASSLDRTQETQYF | TGTGCCAGCAGCTTAGATCGGACCCAAGAGACCCAGTACTTC
few | TRBD2 | TRBJ2-1 | TRBV7-2 | CASSLAGLAVDNEQFF | TGTGCCAGCAGTTTAGCGGGACTAGCGGTAGACAATGAGCAGTTCTTC
few | . | TRBJ2-3 | TRBV27 | CASSFRAMRDTQYF | TGTGCCAGCAGTTTTAGGGCTATGCGGGATACGCAGTATTTT
many | TRBD2 | TRBJ2-1 | TRBV29-1 | CSVEEPGLAKFF | TGCAGCGTTGAAGAACCGGGACTAGCGAAGTTCTTC
few | . | TRBJ1-3 | TRBV7-2 | CASSLASRVSGNTIYF | TGTGCCAGCAGCTTAGCGTCCAGGGTATCTGGAAACACCATATATTTT
. | . | TRBJ2-6 | TRBV6-1 | CATSLVSGANVLTF | TGTGCCACCTCCCTAGTTTCTGGGGCCAACGTCCTGACTTTC
few | . | TRBJ1-5 | TRBV12-3/TRBV12-4 | CASNPYGGQSPQHF | TGTGCCAGCAATCCTTACGGGGGGCAGTCCCCCCAGCATTTT
. | . | TRBJ2-3 | TRBV7-9 | CASSLAGEDTQYF | TGTGCCAGCAGCTTAGCGGGGGAAGATACGCAGTATTTT
. | . | TRBJ2-3 | TRBV18 | CASSPPYRLFTDTQYF | TGTGCCAGCTCACCACCGTACAGGCTATTCACAGATACGCAGTATTTT
many | . | TRBJ2-3 | TRBV7-2 | CASSLLVDTQYF | TGTGCCAGCAGCTTATTAGTAGATACGCAGTATTTT
few | . | TRBJ2-5 | TRBV20-1 | CSARDWSWETQYF | TGCAGTGCTAGAGATTGGAGTTGGGAGACCCAGTACTTC
once | . | TRBJ1-1 | TRBV20-1 | CSAVLTDGGNTEAFF | TGCAGTGCTGTACTTACCGACGGAGGAAACACTGAAGCTTTCTTT
many | . | TRBJ2-7 | TRBV5-6 | CASSRRRGNEQYF | TGTGCCAGCAGCCGGCGACGGGGAAACGAGCAGTACTTC
. | . | TRBJ2-1 | TRBV11-2 | CASSLTAPRNNEQFF | TGTGCCAGCAGCCTGACAGCGCCCCGTAACAATGAGCAGTTCTTC
many | TRBD2 | TRBJ2-7 | TRBV20-1 | CSAAGGRYEQYF | TGCAGTGCTGCGGGGGGCCGGTACGAGCAGTACTTC
many | . | TRBJ1-2 | TRBV4-1 | CASSRNLDGYYGYTF | TGCGCCAGCAGCCGCAACTTGGACGGATACTATGGCTACACCTTC
few | . | TRBJ1-1 | TRBV15 | CATSRDRQPEAFF | TGTGCCACCAGCAGAGATCGGCAGCCTGAAGCTTTCTTT
. | . | TRBJ1-2 | TRBV20-1 | CALWTGDYGYTF | TGCGCCCTCTGGACGGGGGACTATGGCTACACCTTC
few | . | TRBJ1-2 | TRBV7-2 | CASSTTVYGYTF | TGTGCCAGCAGCACGACAGTCTATGGCTACACCTTC
few | . | TRBJ2-2 | TRBV12-3/TRBV12-4 | CASLFRDTGELFF | TGTGCCAGCCTATTCCGTGACACCGGGGAGCTGTTTTTT
. | . | TRBJ2-1 | TRBV7-9 | CASSSLRRDEQFF | TGTGCCAGCAGCTCCCTCAGGCGAGATGAGCAGTTCTTC
many | TRBD1 | TRBJ2-3 | TRBV5-1 | CASSSDRGRARADTQYF | TGCGCCAGCAGCTCAGACAGGGGGCGGGCACGGGCAGATACGCAGTATTTT
few | . | TRBJ2-1 | TRBV4-2 | CATLGTDLNEQFF | TGTGCCACCCTTGGGACGGATTTGAATGAGCAGTTCTTC
. | . | TRBJ1-2 | TRBV28 | CASSLDFGGYGYTF | TGTGCCAGCAGTTTAGACTTCGGGGGGTATGGCTACACCTTC
. | TRBD2 | TRBJ2-1 | TRBV20-1 | CSASPPLAGGQDEQFF | TGCAGTGCAAGCCCCCCTCTAGCGGGGGGGCAGGATGAGCAGTTCTTC
. | . | TRBJ1-4 | TRBV6-1 | CASSELGGRRANEKLFF | TGTGCCAGCAGTGAATTAGGGGGGCGCAGAGCTAATGAAAAACTGTTTTTT
. | . | TRBJ1-4 | TRBV4-1 | CASSQVRAGLPANEKLFF | TGCGCCAGCAGCCAAGTTAGGGCGGGGTTGCCGGCTAATGAAAAACTGTTTTTT